This T cell receptor (beta chain) stems from a study of T cells in Graves' hyperthyroidism and ophthalmopathy. The CDR3 spans 14 residues. In germline, CDR1 is DFQATT, CDR2 SNEGSKA (reference sequence). The PBMCs were taken from over 9.5 ml of fresh peripheral blood. RNA transcripts were the template for amplifying TCR beta CDR3 regions. The TCR CDR3 first-round RT-PCR relied on the HTBI primer set. TCRdb redid the calling of the multiplex PCR reads with MiXCR, one entry per CDR3 protein. Altogether roughly 600,000 distinct CDR3 sequences are present, around 15% being singletons, with the ten largest covering under 15%. This clonotype has ten or more counts.

V usage is TRBV20-1 and J usage is TRBJ2-4; the D gene is possibly TRBD2 (6 bases). This sequence was found in a woman between 45 and 65 years old with Graves' ophthalmopathy. The sample consisted of blood. The CDR3 coding sequence is TGCAGCTCACACGGAGGGGAGACCAAAAACATTCAGTACTTC. Translation gives CSSHGGETKNIQYF.